A single T cell receptor (beta chain) is shown here with its context. This clonotype was seen at least ten times. What antigen it recognizes has not been identified. No qualities accompany the bases; no much larger clone lies one base away. The germline V gene specifies SGHAT as CDR1 and FQNNGV as CDR2. Reading from cysteine to phenylalanine, the CDR3 counts 15 amino acids. The sequence is cut down to CDR3 DNA, 45 bases in frame from base 1. V is clipped by 5 bases and J by 5 bases, and the sequence between their germline boundaries is 18 bases long. This sample was taken from a study of spatial heterogeneity in lung cancer (dated by TCRdb to between 2018 and 2021). About the full investigation: Samples were obtained from fewer than 80 patients with early-stage, untreated non-small cell lung cancer from the lung TRACERx cohort. Follow-up PBMC samples were sequenced whenever available, with the median time to follow-up being around 2 years after resection. Beta-chain transcripts were consistently detected in greater numbers than alpha-chain transcripts, which likely reflects a higher abundance of beta-chain transcripts. In the raw uncorrected reads, each unique combination of TCR and UMI appeared on average more than ten times. In non-small cell lung cancer, the study quantitatively compared TCR alpha and beta repertoires across several tumor regions, matched nontumor lung, and blood. Nonsynonymous mutation counts, determined by whole-exome sequencing of tumor tissue, were related to TCR repertoire features. Both alpha and beta chains were TCR-sequenced in samples taken at surgery, namely 220 tumor regions, 61 to 65 matched nontumor lung samples and around 53 PBMC samples.

Libraries were built with 5' RACE. For sequencing, a NextSeq 500 was employed. To allow correction of PCR and sequencing errors, the TCR library protocol tagged every TCR cDNA molecule with a unique molecular identifier. Processing in the source paper ran as follows. TCR identification, UMI-based error correction and CDR3 extraction were performed with Decombinator tools. Expanded TCRs were defined as those above a frequency of 2 per 1,000, corresponding to the top 1% of the tumor frequency distribution. Each repertoire was subsampled 100 times to 5,000 TCRs, after which Renyi diversity was computed with the R vegan package. To build CDR3 similarity networks, amino acid triplet string-kernel similarity was used, and CDR3s were connected when their pairwise similarity was above 0.82. TCRdb reprocessing: public reads trimmed at Q25 with fastp, clones called with MiXCR, in-frame beta chains kept. Entries that share a CDR3 protein sequence are merged under the most common genes and DNA. The authors' filters were not applied to this entry. The sample yields roughly 110,000 distinct CDR3 sequences; about 10% were counted once. Together, the top ten hold about 24% of the sample.

The paper's findings and limits, for the study overall: Ubiquitous expanded tumor TCRs were found in blood more often at tumor resection than at routine follow-up. Comparisons of baseline and follow-up blood repertoires included only 14 patients. Confirming at a functional level the hypothesis that regional TCRs recognize regional mutations was considered to require additional single-cell paired TCR alpha and beta sequencing.

The time point label here, explained by the study, means: blood at routine non-recurrence follow-up after resection. Whole RNA extracted from tumor and nontumor lung tissue, or from cryopreserved PBMC samples, was used for TCR sequencing without cell sorting. Only patients for whom sufficient RNA was available from at least two tumor regions were selected for TCR sequencing. This TCR came from a female donor with early-stage non-small cell lung cancer. Rearrangement joined TRBV11-2 to TRBJ2-5; the D gene is possibly TRBD1 or TRBD2, each agreeing over 5 bases. Sequencing was performed on PBMCs, taken at follow-up. The bases are TGTGCCAGCAGCACCACGAGGGGCGCTGGTGAGACCCAGTACTTC. Translated, it reads CASSTTRGAGETQYF.